Described below is a single T cell receptor (beta chain) sequence and its context. Antigen specificity is unknown. There are 12 residues in the CDR3. Germline-derived CDR1 and CDR2 are MNHNS and SASEGT. V lost 6 bases and J 2 bases, leaving 8 bases between the germline ends. The method was immunoSEQ multiplex PCR; TCRdb's version includes in-frame clones alone and lacks a portion of them. Of 60,000 to 85,000 clones listed, approximately 93% were seen once; the top ten hold roughly 22%. This entry is derived from a study of OX40 agonist ivuxolimab in advanced cancers. Looking at the study overall: Intravenous ivuxolimab at 0.01 to 10 mg/kg was given to patients every 2 weeks. Study-level findings and limits: At 0.1 to 3.0 mg/kg and by week 6, clonal expansion occurred in CD4+ and CD8+ blood T cells.

The source material was CD4+ or CD8+ T cells sorted from blood, sampled in a trial of the OX40 agonist ivuxolimab. This sequence joins TRBV6-1 and TRBJ2-7; tentatively, D is TRBD2 (5 bases). The receptor was isolated from an adult with an advanced solid tumor such as melanoma, head and neck, liver or kidney cancer. The chain's CDR3 is CASSPGTYEQYF. CDR3 in DNA: TGTGCCAGCAGCCCCGGGACCTACGAGCAGTACTTC.